The 27 T cell receptor beta chains listed next were all sequenced from one sample in a study of CD8+CD57+ T cells in acquired aplastic anemia. The use of genomic DNA as template underpinned the TCR beta VDJ and CDR3 profiling. In TCRdb, the reads were re-called with MiXCR into one record per CDR3 protein. The sample gives about 140,000 distinct CDR3 sequences, roughly two fifths of which show up once; less than 8.5% is in the top ten. Sequenced material: sorted CD4+, CD8+, or CD8+CD57+ T cells (not recorded which) from PBMCs. The receptors shown here come from a human donor in good health, serving as a control.

Only a few counts were recorded for this clonotype. The chain couples TRBV3-1 to TRBJ2-5; TRBD1 or TRBD2 may be the D gene (5 bases each). Trimming took 3 bases from V and 4 from J, leaving 6 bases between them. This CDR3 comprises 12 residues. Germline assignment: CDR1 LGHDT and CDR2 YNNKEL (reference sequence). The CDR3 region has the DNA TGTGCCAGCAGCCAGGGACGAGAGACCCAGTACTTC. Its translation: CASSQGRETQYF.

Worth noting for this clonotype: The conserved phenylalanine or tryptophan normally closing the CDR3 is absent here, so this likely arose from a read error. The V call is TRBV15, the J call TRBJ1-6; D is uncertain. The CDR3 loop spans 17 amino acids. Trimming cost V 5 bases and J 3 bases, with 17 bases left between them. Germline-derived CDR1 and CDR2 are LNHNV and YYDKDF (reference sequence). The CDR3 loop reads CATSGNTGLSYNSPLHS. For the CDR3, the DNA is TGTGCCACCAGCGGGAATACGGGCCTCAGCTATAATTCACCCCTCCACTCT.

To note about this clonotype: A clone one base away is much larger, so this may be a read error. The V call is TRBV5-1, the J call TRBJ1-1; 7 bases line up with TRBD1. The length of the CDR3 is 17 residues. Germline values: CDR1 SGHRS, CDR2 YFSETQ. The CDR3 loop is CASSLRETGRMNTEACF. CDR3 in DNA: TGCGCCAGCAGCCTGAGAGAGACAGGGCGGATGAACACTGAAGCTTGCTTT. The full variable domain, its missing parts supplied by reference TRBV5-1 and TRBJ1-1, is KAGVTQTPRYLIKTRGQQVTLSCSPISGHRSVSWYQQTPGQGLQFLFEYFSETQRNKGNFPGRFSGRQFSNSRSEMNVSTLELGDSALYLCASSLRETGRMNTEACFGQGTRLTVV.

This clonotype was counted at least ten times. This rearrangement joins TRBV2 to TRBJ1-1; possibly TRBD1 for D (5 bases). This CDR3 comprises 13 residues. Germline V gene data show CDR1 as SNHLY and CDR2 as FYNNEI. With 5 bases removed from V and 2 bases from J, the gap between germline ends came to 9 bases. The CDR3 here is CASSRDGNTEAFF. The DNA for the CDR3 is TGTGCCAGCAGTCGGGACGGAAACACTGAAGCTTTCTTT.

This sequence joins TRBV20-1 and TRBJ1-3; the D is unclear. The CDR3 spans 12 residues. The ends were cut back, 5 bases at V and 3 bases at J, with 8 bases in the middle. CDR1 and CDR2 (germline): DFQATT, SNEGSKA (reference sequence). CDR3 sequence: CSAVIDGNTIYF. The CDR3 DNA is TGCAGTGCTGTGATAGATGGAAACACCATATATTTT.

As to this clonotype: Being one base from a much bigger clone, this may be a read error. This chain joins TRBV4-1 and TRBJ1-4, with TRBD1 identical over 10 bases. Trimming cost V 11 bases and J 7 bases; bases outside gene matches: 7. Germline loops: CDR1 MGHRA, CDR2 YSYEKL. The CDR3 contains 13 residues. CDR3 protein: CAGGRTGGEKLFF. The CDR3 coding sequence is TGCGCCGGCGGCCGGACAGGGGGTGAAAAACTGTTTTTT.

This clonotype was observed a handful of times. A much larger clone lies one base from this, so it may be a read error. This chain uses TRBV9 with TRBJ1-1; a weak D match, TRBD1 (6 bases). Germline lookup yields CDR1 SGDLS and CDR2 YYNGEE. The CDR3 length is 16 residues. CDR3 loop: CSSSVRGPTGNTEAFF. The CDR3 nucleotides are TGTTCCAGCAGCGTAAGGGGTCCGACAGGAAACACTGAAGCTTTCTTT.

This clonotype was counted only a few times. A read error may produce the germline difference seen at one junction end. The V call is TRBV12-3 or TRBV12-4, the J call TRBJ1-3, with 10 nucleotides matching TRBD1. This CDR3 is built from 15 residues. The CDR3 bases are TGTGCCCGCAGTTTGGGAACATTGGACAGGGGGGCCATATATTTT. As protein: CARSLGTLDRGAIYF.

Comments on this clonotype: This may be a read error: a much more frequent sequence differs by one nucleotide. The chain couples TRBV7-2 to TRBJ1-1; a possible D gene is TRBD1 (5 bases). The CDR3 contains 15 residues. From germline, CDR1 is SGHTA and CDR2 FQGNSA. V lost 4 bases and J 1 base, leaving 13 bases between the germline ends. The CDR3 DNA reads as TGTGCCAGCAGCTCTAGGTCGGGGGAGAACACTGAAGCTTTCTTT. Encoded protein: CASSSRSGENTEAFF.

This sequence joins TRBV5-1 and TRBJ2-5; 8 bases are shared with TRBD2. The CDR3 sequence is 12 residues long. Germline assignment: CDR1 SGHRS and CDR2 YFSETQ. V trimming: 8 bases; J trimming: 3 bases; junction bases outside the gene matches: 3. CDR3 sequence: CASRGGEETQYF. DNA of the CDR3: TGCGCCAGTCGGGGGGGGGAAGAGACCCAGTACTTC.

The sample holds a few counts of this clonotype. This may stem from a read error, because a much larger clone lies one nucleotide away. The rearrangement uses TRBV7-9 and TRBJ1-1; D not certain. The CDR3 is made up of 12 amino acids. Looked up from germline, CDR1 is SEHNR and CDR2 is FQNEAQ (reference sequence). This chain's CDR3 is CAGSLFGTEAFF. Here the CDR3 DNA reads TGTGCCGGCAGCTTATTCGGAACTGAAGCTTTCTTT.

With respect to this clonotype: A much larger clone lies a single base off, so this may be a read error. This sequence joins TRBV19 and TRBJ2-4; TRBD1 is a possible D gene (5 bases). V was cut by 5 bases and J by 9 bases, with 14 bases left in between. Per germline, CDR1 LNHDA and CDR2 SQIVND (reference sequence). CDR3 length: 13 residues. In DNA form, the CDR3 reads TGTGCCAGTAGTGTTAAATTGGACACCATTCAGTACTTC. Protein sequence: CASSVKLDTIQYF.

This clonotype was seen ten or more times. The J gene is TRBJ1-1, the V gene TRBV12-5; no reliable D call. The CDR3 length is 11 residues. V was shortened by 5 bases and J by 6 bases, with 7 bases between the two germline ends. Germline CDR1 and CDR2: LGHNT and FRNRAP. CDR3 bases: TGTGCTAGTGGTGGGTTGGCTGAAGCTTTCTTT. Protein sequence: CASGGLAEAFF.

V is TRBV19 and J is TRBJ1-1; no definite D call. The CDR3 is made up of 15 amino acids. CDR1 and CDR2 from the germline V gene are LNHDA and SQIVND (reference sequence). Trimming pared 9 bases from V and 1 base from J, leaving 18 bases between. The CDR3 is CASRRSQERNTEAFF. The CDR3 bases are TGTGCCAGCCGCCGGAGCCAGGAGCGGAACACTGAAGCTTTCTTT.

In its sample, this clonotype was seen many times. The rearrangement joins TRBV15 to TRBJ2-5; D unresolved. The CDR3 runs 11 residues. V was cut by 4 bases and J by 5 bases, with 5 bases left in between. Germline CDR1 is LNHNV and CDR2 is YYDKDF (reference sequence). The CDR3 sequence is CATSNRETQYF. In DNA, the CDR3 is TGTGCCACCAGCAACCGTGAGACCCAGTACTTC. Full variable domain (rest looked up from reference TRBV15 and TRBJ2-5): DAMVIQNPRYQVTQFGKPVTLSCSQTLNHNVMYWYQQKSSQAPKLLFHYYDKDFNNEADTPDNFQSRRPNTSFCFLDIRSPGLGDTAMYLCATSNRETQYFGPGTRLLVL.

This chain uses TRBV10-1 with TRBJ2-7, with D hard to call. Between the trimmed V and J ends, which lost 2 bases and 2 bases, there was a span of 7 bases. Looked up from germline, CDR1 is WNHNN and CDR2 is SYGVQD (reference sequence). This CDR3 is built from 13 residues. In nucleotides, the CDR3 is TGCGCCAGCAGTGAGATGCAGGCCTACGAGCAGTACTTC. Translation: CASSEMQAYEQYF.

This clonotype showed up many times. This chain uses TRBV25-1 with TRBJ2-7; 8 bases agree with TRBD1. Per the germline V gene, CDR1 is MGHDK and CDR2 is SYGVNS. CDR3 length: 14 residues. V trimming: 4 bases; J trimming: 5 bases; junction bases outside the gene matches: 7. The CDR3 region has the DNA TGTGCCAGCAGTGGCGGACAGGGTCCCCACGAGCAGTACTTC. This translates into CASSGGQGPHEQYF.

This clonotype was detected ten times or more. V gene TRBV25-1 combines with J gene TRBJ2-1, with D unclear. The CDR3 has 13 amino acids. CDR1 is MGHDK and CDR2 is SYGVNS in the germline V gene. Trimming pared 5 bases from V and 16 bases from J, leaving 21 bases between. The CDR3 region has the DNA TGTGCCAGCAGTATTCCCTGGGGTTCAACGCTCTTCTTC. This sequence encodes CASSIPWGSTLFF.

This clonotype was counted between two and nine times. This may arise from a read error, as a much more abundant clone is one base away. The V gene is TRBV7-9, the J gene TRBJ1-4; TRBD1 agrees at 7 bases. Germline CDR1 and CDR2: SEHNR and FQNEAQ (reference sequence). The CDR3 consists of 15 residues. The DNA of the CDR3 is TGTGCCAGCAGCTTAGAGGCAGGGGGTAATGAAAAACCGTTTTTT. This translates into CASSLEAGGNEKPFF.

This clonotype has ten or more counts. The gene calls are TRBV19 and TRBJ1-1, with D perhaps TRBD1 (6 bases). V lost 6 bases, J lost 4 bases, and 9 bases lay in between. This CDR3 region has 12 residues. Germline loops: CDR1 LNHDA, CDR2 SQIVND (reference sequence). CDR3 DNA: TGTGCCAGTAGACAGGGCTCCACTGAAGCTTTCTTT. Translating gives CASRQGSTEAFF.

This clonotype was recorded many times. V usage is TRBV10-3 and J usage is TRBJ1-2; TRBD1 is a possible D gene (6 bases). The germline gives CDR1 ENHRY, CDR2 SYGVKD. The V gene lost 4 bases and the J gene lost 8 bases, with 17 bases spanning the gap. The CDR3 runs to 14 residues. CDR3 sequence: CAISAHRDTQGYTF. For the CDR3, the DNA is TGTGCCATCAGTGCCCACCGGGACACCCAAGGCTACACCTTC.

The chain carries TRBV15 and TRBJ1-5; the D gene is possibly TRBD1 (5 bases). V lost 5 bases, J lost 3 bases, and 5 bases lay in between. Germline CDR1 and CDR2: LNHNV and YYDKDF (reference sequence). This CDR3 is built from 12 residues. The CDR3 sequence is CATSGTNQPQHF. Here the CDR3 DNA reads TGTGCCACCAGCGGGACCAATCAGCCCCAGCATTTT.

This clonotype was found many times. The chain employs TRBV6-1 and TRBJ1-2, with 10 bases aligning to TRBD1. This CDR3 has 15 amino acids. The J segment lost 7 bases and the V segment lost 5 bases, leaving 10 bases of the junction unmatched. The germline gives CDR1 MNHNS, CDR2 SASEGT. In DNA form, the CDR3 reads TGTGCCAGCAGTCCCTGGGACAGGGGACGCTCTGGCTACACCTTC. Translation: CASSPWDRGRSGYTF.

The V gene is TRBV15, the J gene TRBJ1-1; D gene ambiguous. This CDR3 is 16 amino acids long. Trimming removed 0 bases at V and 1 base at J, with 12 bases between. The germline V gene has CDR1 LNHNV and CDR2 YYDKDF (reference sequence). DNA of the CDR3: TGTGCCACCAGCAGAGATGGTGGAGGCAAGAACACTGAAGCTTTCTTT. Translating gives CATSRDGGGKNTEAFF. Combining the CDR3 with reference TRBV15 and TRBJ1-1 gives the whole variable domain DAMVIQNPRYQVTQFGKPVTLSCSQTLNHNVMYWYQQKSSQAPKLLFHYYDKDFNNEADTPDNFQSRRPNTSFCFLDIRSPGLGDTAMYLCATSRDGGGKNTEAFFGQGTRLTVV.

This clonotype was seen repeatedly, ten times or more. The V and J genes are TRBV24-1 and TRBJ1-2; D uncertain. The CDR3 totals 13 residues. Looked up from germline, CDR1 is KGHDR and CDR2 is SFDVKD. Trimming stripped 3 bases from V and 6 bases from J, with 10 bases between. CDR3 nucleotide sequence: TGTGCCACCAGTGATACAGATTTTGATGGCTACACCTTC. This gives the protein CATSDTDFDGYTF.

This chain links TRBV20-1 with TRBJ2-5, with 11 bases lining up with TRBD2. The CDR3 is 15 amino acids. Per the germline V gene, CDR1 is DFQATT and CDR2 is SNEGSKA (reference sequence). The trim removed 1 base at V and 3 bases at J, leaving 4 bases unmatched. CDR3 protein: CSARVLAGDKETQYF. In DNA form, the CDR3 reads TGCAGTGCTAGAGTACTAGCGGGGGACAAAGAGACCCAGTACTTC.

This sequence joins TRBV24-1 and TRBJ1-5; D is ambiguous. V was cut by 2 bases and J by 0 bases, with 7 bases left in between. Germline CDR1 and CDR2: KGHDR and SFDVKD. There are 15 residues in the CDR3. CDR3 DNA: TGTGCCACCAGTGATTATGAGAATAGCAATCAGCCCCAGCATTTT. As protein: CATSDYENSNQPQHF.